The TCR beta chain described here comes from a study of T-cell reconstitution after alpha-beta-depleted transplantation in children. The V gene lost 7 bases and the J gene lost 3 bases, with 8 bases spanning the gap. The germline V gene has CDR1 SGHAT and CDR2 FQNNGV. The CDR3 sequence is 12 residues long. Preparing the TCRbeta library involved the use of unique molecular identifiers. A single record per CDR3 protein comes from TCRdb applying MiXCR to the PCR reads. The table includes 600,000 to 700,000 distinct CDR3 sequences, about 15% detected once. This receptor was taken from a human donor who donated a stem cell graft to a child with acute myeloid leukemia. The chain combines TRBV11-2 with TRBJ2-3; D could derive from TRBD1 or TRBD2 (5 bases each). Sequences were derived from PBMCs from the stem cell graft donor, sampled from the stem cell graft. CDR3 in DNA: TGTGCCAGCAACTGGGGGACAGATACGCAGTATTTT. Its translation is CASNWGTDTQYF.